This entry is about one T cell receptor (beta chain). What this receptor recognizes is not known. Per-base qualities were not stored, and no clone one base away is much larger. The entry originates in a study of shared clonotypes between healthy human individuals (TCRdb year 2020). About the full investigation: Three men and two women, aged 18 to 49 years, made up the cohort. Between about 0.94 and 8.9 billion PBMCs per donor were obtained by leukapheresis. To increase sequencing depth and limit assay-specific biases, different laboratories used diverse techniques to prepare libraries and sequence TCR repertoires. For each donor, three plates each were used for CD4 naive and CD4 memory, two plates were used for CD8 naive, and one plate was used for CD8 memory. The study deeply sequenced blood TCR repertoires of 5 or 6 healthy adults to estimate repertoire size and the extent of clonotype sharing between individuals. The investigation overall reported the following: Sharing across four donors was observed for roughly 5% of naive CD4, less than 4% of naive CD8, around 2.5% of memory CD4, and about 0.4% of memory CD8 clonotypes. The genetic and exposure-history diversity represented was limited by the small number of donors. Sampling was restricted to blood, and TCR repertoires in tissues likely differ from the TCR repertoires found in blood. Incomplete sequencing was indicated by rarefaction of sorted-subset datasets, despite the large sequencing depth. Based on pairwise subsampling, the degree of clonotype sharing among donors was expected to be affected by sequencing depth. Clonotypes shared by all four sorted-subset donors showed higher generation probabilities than non-shared clonotypes. Estimated clonotype richness was generally larger for naive than for memory subsets.

Healthy HIV-negative adults with no recently reported acute infections or vaccinations were included as donors. Every donor was a Caucasian adult living in Nashville, Tennessee, USA. CD4+ T cells were enriched by magnetic negative selection; naive cells were then positively selected on CD45RA, and the negative fraction formed the memory subset. Blood was collected by leukapheresis, and PBMCs were isolated by Ficoll-Histopaque density gradient centrifugation and then cryopreserved in liquid nitrogen vapor phase. Analytical flow cytometry was used to check the purity and quantity of each magnetically sorted T cell population. From each sorted fraction, genomic DNA was isolated and quantified by UV absorbance on a Nanodrop 2000c. TCR CDR3 regions were amplified from genomic DNA by multiplex PCR using the deep immunoSEQ assay. Genomic DNA extracted from each cell subset was distributed evenly over all wells of several immunoSEQ 96-well plates, and each plate served as one replicate. For sorted subsets, each replicate PCR was loaded with roughly 190 ng genomic DNA, equivalent to about 33,000 T cell genomes. The purified libraries were quantified using a Qubit 3.0 fluorometer, sized with a Bioanalyzer 2100, and then quantified again using the KAPA Library Quantification kit. Each immunoSEQ 96-well plate was sequenced on its own single-read 150-cycle Illumina NextSeq 550 flow cell. The study's processing was this. Because the immunoSEQ output included only junctional sequences and no quality scores, the filtering could not be the same as the filtering used for full-length reads. To assign V/J genes and CDR3, sequences were annotated using PyIR, a Python wrapper for IgBLAST v1.9, with IMGT germline references. Any read was removed if the V/J assignment was weak (E-value above 1e-6), the CDR3 was missing, or the read contained stop codons, out-of-frame junctions, or ambiguous translated residues. V3J clonotypes were defined by identical inferred V gene, J gene, and CDR3 amino acid sequence. The percentage overlap between two repertoires was calculated by dividing the number of shared unique clonotypes by the size of the smaller repertoire. Repertoire richness was assessed with RTK rarefaction, the Chao1 estimator, and Recon v2.1 estimates of unobserved clonotypes. Generation probabilities for all TCRbeta clonotypes obtained by the gDNA method from a handful of donors were computed using OLGA. TCRdb mirrors the immuneACCESS table, restricted to in-frame sequences. Some clones are absent from its copies; in checked studies, under half trace to an unresolved V gene, and the reason for the others is unknown. V and J calls and clone size are those listed in that table; D and trimming were worked out from the DNA. The sample table lists 850,000 to 1,100,000 clones, approximately 80% of them with a count of one. The ten largest clones capture 0.89% of the sample.

V and J are truncated by 7 bases and 2 bases respectively, leaving an intervening sequence of 8 bases. The CDR3 spans 11 residues, from the cysteine through the phenylalanine. This entry keeps only the CDR3 DNA: 33 bases, framed from base 1. The germline V gene encodes CDR1 DFQATT and CDR2 SNEGSKA (reference sequence). The clonotype comes from a young man in good health. Some clones in this sample may be carry-over from other donors' samples. Sequenced material: memory CD4+ T cells from PBMCs. Interpreted using the paper, the cell subset or site label stands for: CD45RA-negative fraction. The chain is made from TRBV20-1 and TRBJ2-5; a confident D gene designation cannot be given. The nucleotide sequence is TGCAGTGGTTGGCAGCAAGAGACCCAGTACTTC. Translated, this is CSGWQQETQYF.